Listed below are T cell receptor beta chains from one sample, sequenced in a study of T cells after yellow fever vaccination. In TCRdb, the 5' RACE reads were re-called with MiXCR into one record per CDR3 protein. Altogether a few hundred thousand distinct CDR3 sequences are present, roughly 5.2% being singletons, with the ten largest covering roughly 3.3%. The sequenced sample was CD4+ T cells sorted from PBMCs, obtained on the day of the yellow fever booster vaccination. The source is a man younger than 30 who received the YFV17D yellow fever vaccine. CDR3s include the opening cysteine and the closing phenylalanine or tryptophan. D genes are given only for firm matches. Only part of the rows carry a size: once, few, many, or a class if the clone is expanded.

abundance,d_gene,j_gene,v_gene,CDR3nt,CDR3aa
-,TRBD1,TRBJ2-7,TRBV3-1,TGTGCCAGCAGCTCCCCCGGGACAGGGAACTACGAGCAGTACTTC,CASSSPGTGNYEQYF
-,TRBD1,TRBJ1-2,TRBV20-1,TGCAGTGCTAGAGTCGGGTGGGGACAGGGGGGTTCCTATGGCTACACCTTC,CSARVGWGQGGSYGYTF
few,-,TRBJ2-6,TRBV5-5,TGTGCCAGCAGTCGAGCCAACGTCCTGACTTTC,CASSRANVLTF
many,-,TRBJ2-7,TRBV15,TGTGCCACCAGCAGAGAAGGGTACGAGCAGTACTTC,CATSREGYEQYF
-,-,TRBJ1-4,TRBV20-1,TGCAGTGCTAGGGAGCCAGGGTCATCTGAAAAACTGTTTTTT,CSAREPGSSEKLFF
many,-,TRBJ1-2,TRBV5-4,TGTGCCAGCAGCTTGGGGCAGTATGGCTACACCTTC,CASSLGQYGYTF
few,-,TRBJ1-6,TRBV7-2,TGTGCCAGCAGCTTAGACCTTTCACCCCTCCACTTT,CASSLDLSPLHF
many,-,TRBJ2-2,TRBV30,TGTGCCTGGAGTGGGAACGGGGAGCTGTTTTTT,CAWSGNGELFF
-,-,TRBJ1-1,TRBV7-2,TGTGCCAGCAGCTTAGTGGGGGGTAGCACTGAAGCTTTCTTT,CASSLVGGSTEAFF
-,-,TRBJ1-4,TRBV18,TGTGCCAGCTCACGGGGTGGTCCCGATGAAAAACTGTTTTTT,CASSRGGPDEKLFF
-,-,TRBJ2-2,TRBV5-1,TGCGCCAGCAGCTGGCAACTGACGGGGGCCGCCTCAGGGGAGCTGTTTTTT,CASSWQLTGAASGELFF
once,TRBD1,TRBJ1-2,TRBV6-5,TGTGCCAGCAAAAGGACAGGGGGAGACTATGGCTACACCTTC,CASKRTGGDYGYTF